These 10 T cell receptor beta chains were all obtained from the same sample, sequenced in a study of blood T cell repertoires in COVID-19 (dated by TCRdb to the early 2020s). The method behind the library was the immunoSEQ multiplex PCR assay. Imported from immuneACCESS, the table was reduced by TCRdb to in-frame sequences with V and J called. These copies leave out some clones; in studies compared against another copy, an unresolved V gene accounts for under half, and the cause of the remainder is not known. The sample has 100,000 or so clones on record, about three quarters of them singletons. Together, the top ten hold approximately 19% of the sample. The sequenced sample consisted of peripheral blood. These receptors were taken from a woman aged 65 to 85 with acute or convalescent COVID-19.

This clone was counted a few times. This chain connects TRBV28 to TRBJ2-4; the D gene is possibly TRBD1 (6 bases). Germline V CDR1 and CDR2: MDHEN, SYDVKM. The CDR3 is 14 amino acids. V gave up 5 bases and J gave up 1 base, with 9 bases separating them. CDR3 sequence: CASSGTGAKNIQYF. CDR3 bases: TGTGCCAGCAGTGGTACAGGGGCCAAAAACATTCAGTACTTC. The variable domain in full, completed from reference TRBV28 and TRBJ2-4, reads DVKVTQSSRYLVKRTGEKVFLECVQDMDHENMFWYRQDPGLGLRLIYFSYDVKMKEKGDIPEGYSVSREKKERFSLILESASTNQTSMYLCASSGTGAKNIQYFGAGTRLSVL.

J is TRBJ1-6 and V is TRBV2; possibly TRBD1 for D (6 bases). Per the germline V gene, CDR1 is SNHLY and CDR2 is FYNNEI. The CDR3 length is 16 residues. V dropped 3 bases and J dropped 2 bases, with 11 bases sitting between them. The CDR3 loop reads CASSDSGDPYNSPLHF. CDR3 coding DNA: TGTGCCAGCAGTGATTCAGGGGACCCCTATAATTCACCCCTCCACTTT.

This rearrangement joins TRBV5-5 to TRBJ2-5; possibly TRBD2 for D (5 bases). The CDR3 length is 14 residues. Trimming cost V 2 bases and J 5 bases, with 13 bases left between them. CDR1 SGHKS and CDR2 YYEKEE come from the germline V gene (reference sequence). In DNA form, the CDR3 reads TGTGCCAGCAGCTTAGATGAGGGATCTGAGACCCAGTACTTC. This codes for CASSLDEGSETQYF.

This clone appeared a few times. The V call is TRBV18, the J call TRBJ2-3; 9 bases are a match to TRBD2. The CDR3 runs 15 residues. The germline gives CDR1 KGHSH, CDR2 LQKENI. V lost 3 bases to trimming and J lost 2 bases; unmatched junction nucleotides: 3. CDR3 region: CASSPSGGLTDTQYF. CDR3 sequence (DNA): TGTGCCAGCTCACCTAGCGGGGGCCTCACAGATACGCAGTATTTT.

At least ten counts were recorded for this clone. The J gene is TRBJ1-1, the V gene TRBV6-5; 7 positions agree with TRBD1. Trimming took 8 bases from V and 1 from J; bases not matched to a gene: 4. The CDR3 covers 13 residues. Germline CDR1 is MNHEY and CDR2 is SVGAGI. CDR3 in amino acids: CASRWTGNTEAFF. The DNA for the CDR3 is TGTGCCAGCCGGTGGACAGGGAACACTGAAGCTTTCTTT.

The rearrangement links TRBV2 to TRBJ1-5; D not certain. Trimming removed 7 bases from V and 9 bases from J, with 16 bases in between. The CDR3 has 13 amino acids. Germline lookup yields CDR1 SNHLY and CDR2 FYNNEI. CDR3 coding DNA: TGTGCCAGCACCCCCCTTCGGGATGGGCCCCAGCATTTT. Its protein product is CASTPLRDGPQHF.

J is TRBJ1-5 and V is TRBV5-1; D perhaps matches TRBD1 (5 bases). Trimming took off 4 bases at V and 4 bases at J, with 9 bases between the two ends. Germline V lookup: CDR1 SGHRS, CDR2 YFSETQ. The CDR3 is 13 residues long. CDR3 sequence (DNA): TGCGCCAGCAGCCTCACAGGAAATCAGCCCCAGCATTTT. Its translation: CASSLTGNQPQHF.

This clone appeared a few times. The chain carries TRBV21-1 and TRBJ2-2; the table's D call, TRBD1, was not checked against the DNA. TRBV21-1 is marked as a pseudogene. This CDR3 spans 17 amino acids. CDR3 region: CASSKILGDINTGELFF. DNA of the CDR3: TGTGCCAGCAGCAAAATTCTGGGGGACATAAACACCGGGGAGCTGTTTTTT.

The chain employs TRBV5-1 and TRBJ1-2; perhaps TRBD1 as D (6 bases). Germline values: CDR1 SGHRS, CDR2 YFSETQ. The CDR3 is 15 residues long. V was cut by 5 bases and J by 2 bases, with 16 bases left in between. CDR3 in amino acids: CASRGNTGKNYGYTF. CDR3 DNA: TGCGCCAGCAGGGGAAACACAGGGAAGAACTATGGCTACACCTTC.

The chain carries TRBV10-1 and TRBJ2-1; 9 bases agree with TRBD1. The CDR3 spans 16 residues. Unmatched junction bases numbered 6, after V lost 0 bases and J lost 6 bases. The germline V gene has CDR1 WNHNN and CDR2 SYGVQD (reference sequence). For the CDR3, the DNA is TGCGCCAGCAGTGAGTCCCGCGGGACAGGGATCAATGAGCAGTTCTTC. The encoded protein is CASSESRGTGINEQFF.